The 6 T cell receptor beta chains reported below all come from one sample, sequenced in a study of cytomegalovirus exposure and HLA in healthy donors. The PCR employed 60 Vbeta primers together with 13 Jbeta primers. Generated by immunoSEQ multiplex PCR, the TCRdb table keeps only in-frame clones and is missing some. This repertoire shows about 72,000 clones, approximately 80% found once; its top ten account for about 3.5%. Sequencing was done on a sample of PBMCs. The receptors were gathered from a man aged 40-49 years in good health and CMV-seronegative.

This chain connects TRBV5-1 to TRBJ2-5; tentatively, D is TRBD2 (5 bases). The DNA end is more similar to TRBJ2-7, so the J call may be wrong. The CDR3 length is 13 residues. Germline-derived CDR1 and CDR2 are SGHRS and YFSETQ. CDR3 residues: CASSLGGPYEQYF. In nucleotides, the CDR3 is TGCGCCAGCAGCTTGGGCGGGCCCTACGAGCAGTACTTC.

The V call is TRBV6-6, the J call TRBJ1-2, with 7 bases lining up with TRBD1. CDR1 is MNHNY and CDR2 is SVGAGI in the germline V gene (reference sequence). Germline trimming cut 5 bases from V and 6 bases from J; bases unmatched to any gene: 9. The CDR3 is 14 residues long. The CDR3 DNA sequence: TGTGCCAGCAGTACTCGGGACAGTGCAAATGGCTACACCTTC. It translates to CASSTRDSANGYTF.

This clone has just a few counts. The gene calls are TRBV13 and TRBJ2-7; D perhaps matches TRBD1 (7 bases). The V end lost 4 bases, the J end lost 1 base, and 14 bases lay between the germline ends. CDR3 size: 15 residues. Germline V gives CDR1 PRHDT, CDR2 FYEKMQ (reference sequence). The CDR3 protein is CASSSRGASSYEQYF. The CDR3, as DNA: TGTGCCAGCAGCTCCAGGGGGGCTTCTTCCTACGAGCAGTACTTC.

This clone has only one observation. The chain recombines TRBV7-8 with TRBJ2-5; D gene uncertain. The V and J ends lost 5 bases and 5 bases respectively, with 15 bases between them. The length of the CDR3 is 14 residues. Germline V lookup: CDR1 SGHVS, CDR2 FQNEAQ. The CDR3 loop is CASSPTLVRETQYF. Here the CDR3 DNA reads TGTGCCAGCAGCCCCACCTTGGTACGGGAGACCCAGTACTTC.

The CDR3: CASSFPGGGYTF. CDR3 nucleotide sequence: TGTGCCAGCAGCTTCCCAGGAGGTGGCTACACCTTC. This chain uses TRBV5-5 with TRBJ1-2; no definite D call. Germline V gene data show CDR1 as SGHKS and CDR2 as YYEKEE (reference sequence). There are 12 residues in the CDR3. Trimming took 2 bases from V and 7 from J, leaving 9 bases between them.

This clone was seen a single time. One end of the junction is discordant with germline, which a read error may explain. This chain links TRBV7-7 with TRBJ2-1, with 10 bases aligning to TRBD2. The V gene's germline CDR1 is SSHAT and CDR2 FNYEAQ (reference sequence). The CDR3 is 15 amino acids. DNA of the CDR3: TGTGCTAGCAGCCCCGGACTAGCGGCGGACGGTGAGCAGTTCTTC. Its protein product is CASSPGLAADGEQFF.